A selection of T cell receptor beta chains follows, all from one sample in a study of blood T cell repertoires in COVID-19. Sequencing was performed with immunoSEQ multiplex PCR; in TCRdb, only in-frame clones are kept and a portion is missing. The data contain some 250,000 clones, around 89% of them singletons. Sequencing was performed on peripheral blood. These receptors were collected from a woman in her thirties or forties who had recovered from COVID-19. Both conserved end residues are part of each CDR3. A D gene is named only where the DNA matches it firmly. Clone size is not always given. Where it is, it says once, few, many or a class for expanded clones.

V	D	J	size	DNA	CDR3
TRBV7-8	NA	TRBJ2-5	NA	TGTGCCAGCAGACATCGGCGGGATTGGGCGGGCCAACAAGAGACCCAGTACTTC	CASRHRRDWAGQQETQYF
TRBV18	NA	TRBJ1-1	NA	TGTGCCAGCTCAACAAACATGAACACTGAAGCTTTCTTT	CASSTNMNTEAFF
TRBV2	NA	TRBJ1-4	NA	TGTGCCAGCAGTGAATCCCAGTCGGGAAAACTGTTTTTT	CASSESQSGKLFF
TRBV4-2	NA	TRBJ2-7	once	TGTGCCAGCAGCCAAGAGCGCAGGGTCGGGGGCGAGCAGTACTTC	CASSQERRVGGEQYF
TRBV6-1	NA	TRBJ1-2	NA	TGTGCCAGCAGTGAATTTGGCCCCTGGGGCTACACCTTC	CASSEFGPWGYTF
TRBV2	TRBD1	TRBJ1-4	NA	TGTGCCAGCAGTAGACAGGGGCTTAATGAAAAACTGTTTTTT	CASSRQGLNEKLFF
TRBV25-1	NA	TRBJ1-1	NA	TGTGCCAGCAGAGAGAGCACTGAAGCTTTCTTT	CASRESTEAFF
TRBV10-3	NA	TRBJ2-1	NA	TGTGCCATCAGTGCGGAGGGTTGGGAGCAGTTCTTC	CAISAEGWEQFF
TRBV6-2/TRBV6-3	TRBD1	TRBJ1-1	NA	TGTGCCAGCAGTTACAGGGGGCGGACTGAAGCTTTCTTT	CASSYRGRTEAFF
TRBV6-5	NA	TRBJ2-1	NA	TGTGCCAGCAGCCATACTCCGCTTGAGCAGTTCTTC	CASSHTPLEQFF
TRBV10-2	TRBD1	TRBJ1-2	NA	TGCGCCAGCAGTGAGTCGATGGACAGGGGCTATGGCTACACCTTC	CASSESMDRGYGYTF
TRBV7-8	TRBD1	TRBJ1-2	NA	TGTGCCAGCAGCTTGGGTAGGGGGCTTCGGGATGGCTACACCTTC	CASSLGRGLRDGYTF
TRBV27	NA	TRBJ1-6	NA	TGTGCCAGCAGTCCCACAGGGCTTCATTCACCCCTCCACTTT	CASSPTGLHSPLHF
TRBV6-6	NA	TRBJ1-2	few	TGTGCCAGCGGTAGAGGTCGGGACTATGGCTACACCTTC	CASGRGRDYGYTF
TRBV28	TRBD1	TRBJ1-4	NA	TGTGCCAGCAGTCCACCTGACAGGGGTGAAAAACTGTTTTTT	CASSPPDRGEKLFF
TRBV5-4	NA	TRBJ2-5	NA	TGTGCCAGCAGCTCCTCCCTAGGGGGGGAGTGGGAGACCCAGTACTTC	CASSSSLGGEWETQYF
TRBV10-3	TRBD1	TRBJ2-3	NA	TGTGCCATCAGTGACCCGACAGGGGGCACAGATACGCAGTATTTT	CAISDPTGGTDTQYF
TRBV18	NA	TRBJ1-1	NA	TGTGCCAGCTCACCACCCGCCAGGGCCTATACCTCGAACACTGAAGCTTTCTTT	CASSPPARAYTSNTEAFF
TRBV7-9	TRBD1	TRBJ1-1	once	TGTGCCAGCAGCTTACAGGGGGCGTTGAACACTGAAGCTTTCTTT	CASSLQGALNTEAFF
TRBV6-4	NA	TRBJ2-3	once	TGTGCCAGCAGTGAACAGGGTTTCGGTACAGATACGCAGTATTTT	CASSEQGFGTDTQYF
TRBV28	TRBD2	TRBJ2-7	NA	TGTGCCAGCAGTTCCCCCGGGCTAGCGGGATCTCACGAGCAGTACTTC	CASSSPGLAGSHEQYF
TRBV9	TRBD1	TRBJ2-7	NA	TGTGCCAGCAGCGCCCCGACAGGGCCCTACGAGCAGTACTTC	CASSAPTGPYEQYF
TRBV2	TRBD2	TRBJ2-1	NA	TGTGCCAGCAGCCCGGGACTAGCGCGCTCCTACAATGAGCAGTTCTTC	CASSPGLARSYNEQFF
TRBV19	TRBD2	TRBJ2-1	NA	TGTGCCAGTAGTTTCGGACTAGCGGCCCTCCCCAATGAGCAGTTCTTC	CASSFGLAALPNEQFF
TRBV11-2	TRBD1	TRBJ1-1	NA	TGTGCCAGCAGCCCCCGGACAGGGGGAACAGTTGAAGCTTTCTTT	CASSPRTGGTVEAFF
TRBV7-9	NA	TRBJ2-7	NA	TGTGCCAGCAGCTTATCTGGCGGGGCCCCTACGGAGCAGTACTTC	CASSLSGGAPTEQYF
TRBV21-1	NA	TRBJ1-2	NA	TGTGCCAGCAGCCCCAGGGCCCTCTATGGCTACACCTTC	CASSPRALYGYTF
TRBV9	TRBD1	TRBJ2-1	NA	TGTGCCAGCAGCCCAACAGGGGCCCCAGACAATGAGCAGTTCTTC	CASSPTGAPDNEQFF
TRBV3-1/TRBV3-2	NA	TRBJ1-2	NA	TGTGCCAGCAGCCAAAGGGGAGGGGCCGCCGATGGCTACACCTTC	CASSQRGGAADGYTF
TRBV19	TRBD1	TRBJ1-3	NA	TGTGCCAGTAGTACCCGCCCGGGGACAGAAGGTTTCGGAAACACCATATATTTT	CASSTRPGTEGFGNTIYF
TRBV7-2	NA	TRBJ2-1	NA	TGTGCCAGCAGGGACCCCGGGGCCCCAGGGGATGAGCAGTTCTTC	CASRDPGAPGDEQFF
TRBV11-2	TRBD1	TRBJ1-2	NA	TGTGCCAGCAGCTTAGAGAAGACAGGGGGTCATGGCTACACCTTC	CASSLEKTGGHGYTF
TRBV5-6	TRBD1	TRBJ1-2	NA	TGTGCCAGCAGCCGATTGACAGGGGGCGAACTCTATGGCTACACCTTC	CASSRLTGGELYGYTF
TRBV4-1	NA	TRBJ1-1	NA	TGCGCCAGCAGCCCATCGACAGTGCGCAGTGAAGCTTTCTTT	CASSPSTVRSEAFF
TRBV19	NA	TRBJ2-1	NA	TGTGCCAGTACGGGGATGGATGAGCAGTTCTTC	CASTGMDEQFF
TRBV2	TRBD1	TRBJ2-3	once	TGTGCCAGCAGTGCCCTCCCGACAGGGACAGATACGCAGTATTTT	CASSALPTGTDTQYF
TRBV6-1	NA	TRBJ1-2	NA	TGTGCCAGCAGTGAAGCGGCGGCCTACTATGGCTACACCTTC	CASSEAAAYYGYTF
TRBV12-5	NA	TRBJ1-2	NA	TGTGCTAGTGGTTCCGCGGCGGCTCCTTATGGCTACACCTTC	CASGSAAAPYGYTF
TRBV3-1/TRBV3-2	TRBD2	TRBJ2-7	NA	TGTGCCAGCAGCCAAGTCGCGGGAGGGCCGAGGCGATACGAGCAGTACTTC	CASSQVAGGPRRYEQYF
TRBV7-9	TRBD1	TRBJ1-2	NA	TGTGCCAGCAGCTCAGGGACAGGGAACTATGGCTACACCTTC	CASSSGTGNYGYTF
TRBV6-2/TRBV6-3	NA	TRBJ2-6	NA	TGTGCCAGCAGTTACCCGACGGGGGGAGGGGGCTCTGGGGCCAACGTCCTGACTTTC	CASSYPTGGGGSGANVLTF
TRBV18	NA	TRBJ2-2	NA	TGTGCCAGCTCGCGCTACCCCCCGACAGGCGTGAACACCGGGGAGCTGTTTTTT	CASSRYPPTGVNTGELFF
TRBV23-1	TRBD1	TRBJ1-5	once	TGCGCCAGCAGTCAAACACAGGGACAGGGCAATCAGCCCCAGCATTTT	CASSQTQGQGNQPQHF
TRBV20-1	NA	TRBJ2-1	NA	TGCAGTGCTAGGGCCGGGGATGAGCAGTTCTTC	CSARAGDEQFF
TRBV6-6	TRBD2	TRBJ2-7	NA	TGTGCCAGCCTATCCCATGCGGGAGTCTACGAGCAGTACTTC	CASLSHAGVYEQYF
TRBV10-3	NA	TRBJ2-1	NA	TGTGCCATCGGGGCCGGGGCGGGGTCCCCGGGCTACAATGAGCAGTTCTTC	CAIGAGAGSPGYNEQFF
TRBV4-2	TRBD1	TRBJ2-3	NA	TGTGCCAGCAGCCAAGAGGGGCAGGCAGGGGGCGGAGATACGCAGTATTTT	CASSQEGQAGGGDTQYF
TRBV19	NA	TRBJ1-5	NA	TGTGCCACCCGGTTGGGTGGGGCCGGCAATCAGCCCCAGCATTTT	CATRLGGAGNQPQHF
TRBV27	TRBD2	TRBJ2-5	NA	TGTGCCAGCAGTCCAGTAGCGGGAGTAGGTGAGACCCAGTACTTC	CASSPVAGVGETQYF
TRBV5-4	NA	TRBJ1-6	NA	TGTGCCAGCAGCTTAGGGGCGACCTATAATTCACCCCTCCACTTT	CASSLGATYNSPLHF
TRBV30	NA	TRBJ1-1	few	TGTGCCTGGGGCCGGGGGAACACTGAAGCTTTCTTT	CAWGRGNTEAFF
TRBV12-3/TRBV12-4	NA	TRBJ2-7	NA	TGTGCCACCGCGAGGGCCAGCTCCTACGAGCAGTACTTC	CATARASSYEQYF
TRBV18	NA	TRBJ2-5	NA	TGTGCCAGCTCACCAGGGTCGCCCGGCGGAACCCAGTACTTC	CASSPGSPGGTQYF
TRBV7-2	TRBD1	TRBJ2-5	NA	TGTGCCAGCAGCCGGGGACAGTCTCCTAGAGAGACCCAGTACTTC	CASSRGQSPRETQYF
TRBV7-3	TRBD1	TRBJ2-7	NA	TGTGCCAGCAGCTTAACCCGGACAGGGTCCGAGCAGTACTTC	CASSLTRTGSEQYF
TRBV7-2	TRBD2	TRBJ2-1	NA	TGTGCCAGCAGCTTACCGGGGAGGGGCCCCTACAATGAGCAGTTCTTC	CASSLPGRGPYNEQFF
TRBV4-2	NA	TRBJ2-7	NA	TGTGCCAGCAGCCAAGAAAGGGGGGGTCCTGTCGAGCAGTACTTC	CASSQERGGPVEQYF
TRBV19	TRBD1	TRBJ1-4	NA	TGTGCCAGTAGTAAGTGGGCCCTGGACAGGGTGGCTGAAAAACTGTTTTTT	CASSKWALDRVAEKLFF
TRBV18	NA	TRBJ2-1	NA	TGTGCCAGCTCACCCGGGGATTACAATGAGCAGTTCTTC	CASSPGDYNEQFF
TRBV4-1	TRBD1	TRBJ1-1	NA	TGCGCCAGCAGCCAAGGGGCCAGGGGGCGGGGGACTGAAGCTTTCTTT	CASSQGARGRGTEAFF